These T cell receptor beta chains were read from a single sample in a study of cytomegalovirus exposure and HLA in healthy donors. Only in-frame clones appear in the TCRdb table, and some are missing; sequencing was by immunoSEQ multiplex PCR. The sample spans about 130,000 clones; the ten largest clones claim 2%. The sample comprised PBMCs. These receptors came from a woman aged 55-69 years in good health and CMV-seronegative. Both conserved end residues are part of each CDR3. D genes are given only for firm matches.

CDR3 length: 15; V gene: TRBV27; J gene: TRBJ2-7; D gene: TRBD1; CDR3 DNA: TGTGCCAGCAGTTTCGGGACAGGGGGGACCTACGAGCAGTACTTC; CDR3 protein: CASSFGTGGTYEQYF
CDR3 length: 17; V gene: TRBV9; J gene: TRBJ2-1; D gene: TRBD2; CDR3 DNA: TGTGCCAGCAGCGTAGGTTCGAGTAGAGGGAGGGACAATGAGCAGTTCTTC; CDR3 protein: CASSVGSSRGRDNEQFF
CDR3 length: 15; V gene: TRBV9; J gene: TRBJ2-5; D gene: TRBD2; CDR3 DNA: TGTGCCAGCAGCGTTATCCGGGAGGGCCGGGAGACCCAGTACTTC; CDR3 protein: CASSVIREGRETQYF
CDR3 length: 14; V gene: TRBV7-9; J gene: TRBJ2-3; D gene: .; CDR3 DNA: TGTGCCAGCAGCTTATTTGGGGCCGCAGATACGCAGTATTTT; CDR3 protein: CASSLFGAADTQYF
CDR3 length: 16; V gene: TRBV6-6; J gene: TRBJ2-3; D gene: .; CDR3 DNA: TGTGCCAGCCTTCCATCAGGGTTAACTAGCACAGATACGCAGTATTTT; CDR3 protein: CASLPSGLTSTDTQYF
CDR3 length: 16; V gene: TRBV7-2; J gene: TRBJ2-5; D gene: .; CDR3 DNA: TGTGCCAGCAGGGGGTACACGGGACTCCGAGGCGAGACCCAGTACTTC; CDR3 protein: CASRGYTGLRGETQYF
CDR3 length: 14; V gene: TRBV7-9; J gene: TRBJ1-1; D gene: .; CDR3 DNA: TGTGCCAGCAGCTTTTCGACAGAGAACACTGAAGCTTTCTTT; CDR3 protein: CASSFSTENTEAFF
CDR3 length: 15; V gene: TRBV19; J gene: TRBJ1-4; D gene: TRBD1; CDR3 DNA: TGTGCCAGCCTAGACAGGGGGCGACTTGATGAAAAACTGTTTTTT; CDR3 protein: CASLDRGRLDEKLFF
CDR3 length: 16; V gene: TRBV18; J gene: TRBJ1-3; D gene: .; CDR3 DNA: TGTGCCAGCTCACCGGAAGGGGGAAGCTCTGGAAACACCATATATTTT; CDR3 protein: CASSPEGGSSGNTIYF
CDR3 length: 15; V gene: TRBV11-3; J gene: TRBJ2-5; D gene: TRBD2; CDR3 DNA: TGTGCCAGCAGCTTAACTAGCGGCGTCCAAGAGACCCAGTACTTC; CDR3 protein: CASSLTSGVQETQYF
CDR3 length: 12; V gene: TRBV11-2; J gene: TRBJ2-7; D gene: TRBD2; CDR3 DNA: TGTGCTAGCGGGCGGGAGGGCCCCGAGCAGTACTTC; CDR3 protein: CASGREGPEQYF
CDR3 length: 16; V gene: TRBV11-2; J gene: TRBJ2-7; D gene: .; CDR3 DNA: TGTGCCAGCACCCCGCGGTCGGGGTGGTCGTCGTACGAGCAGTACTTC; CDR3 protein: CASTPRSGWSSYEQYF
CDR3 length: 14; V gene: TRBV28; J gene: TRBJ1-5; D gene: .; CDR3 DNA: TGTGCCAGCAAACTAGGGGACTATAATCAGCCCCAGCATTTT; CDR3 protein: CASKLGDYNQPQHF
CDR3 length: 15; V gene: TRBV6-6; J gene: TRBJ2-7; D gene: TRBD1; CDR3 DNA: TGTGCCAGCAGATCGCCAGGGACAGGGATCTACGAGCAGTACTTC; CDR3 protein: CASRSPGTGIYEQYF
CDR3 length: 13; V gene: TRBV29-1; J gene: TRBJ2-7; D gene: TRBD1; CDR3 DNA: TGCAGCGTTTCCCCCGGACAGGGGGGCGAGCAGTACTTC; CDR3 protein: CSVSPGQGGEQYF
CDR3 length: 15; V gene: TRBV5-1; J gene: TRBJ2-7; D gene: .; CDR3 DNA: TGCGCCAGCTCACCGATCGAGGCAGGGAACAGCGAGCAGTACTTC; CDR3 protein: CASSPIEAGNSEQYF
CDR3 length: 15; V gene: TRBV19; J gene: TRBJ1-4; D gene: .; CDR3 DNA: TGTGCCAGTAGTAGACGACCTGGACACGGTGAAAAACTGTTTTTT; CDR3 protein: CASSRRPGHGEKLFF
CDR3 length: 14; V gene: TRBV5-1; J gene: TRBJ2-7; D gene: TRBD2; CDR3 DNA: TGCGCCAGCATGCGGCGGGGGAGCTCCTACGAGCAGTACTTC; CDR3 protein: CASMRRGSSYEQYF
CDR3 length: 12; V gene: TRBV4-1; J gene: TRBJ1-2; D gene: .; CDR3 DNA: TGCGCCAGCAGCCAAGATGGAGGAATCCACACCTTC; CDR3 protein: CASSQDGGIHTF
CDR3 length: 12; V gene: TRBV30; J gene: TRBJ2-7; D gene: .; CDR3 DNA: TGTGCCTGGAGTGACAGTATCTACGAGCAGTACTTC; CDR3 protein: CAWSDSIYEQYF
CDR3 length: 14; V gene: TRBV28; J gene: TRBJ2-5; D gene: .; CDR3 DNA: TGTGCCAGCAGTTTAATAAGCGACCAAGAGACCCAGTACTTC; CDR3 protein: CASSLISDQETQYF
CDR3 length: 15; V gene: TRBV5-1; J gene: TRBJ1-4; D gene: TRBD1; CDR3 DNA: TGCGCCAGCAGCTTGGAAAGACAGGGAGGAGAAAAACTGTTTTTT; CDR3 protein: CASSLERQGGEKLFF
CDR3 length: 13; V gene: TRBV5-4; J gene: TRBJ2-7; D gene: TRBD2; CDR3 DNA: TGTGCCACGCGACTAGCGGGAGACCACGAGCAGTACTTC; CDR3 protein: CATRLAGDHEQYF
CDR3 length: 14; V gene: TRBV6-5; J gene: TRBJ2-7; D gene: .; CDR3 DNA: TGTGCCAGCAGTTCTAGCGATAGCTCCTACGAGCAGTACTTC; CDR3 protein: CASSSSDSSYEQYF
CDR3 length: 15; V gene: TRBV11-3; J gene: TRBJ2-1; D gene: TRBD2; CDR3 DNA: TGTGCCAGCAGCCCCCGGACTAGCTCCCACAATGAGCAGTTCTTC; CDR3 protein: CASSPRTSSHNEQFF
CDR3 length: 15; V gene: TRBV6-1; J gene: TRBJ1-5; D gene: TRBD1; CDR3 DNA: TGTGCCAGCAGTCCCGGGACAGATAGCAATCAGCCCCAGCATTTT; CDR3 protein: CASSPGTDSNQPQHF
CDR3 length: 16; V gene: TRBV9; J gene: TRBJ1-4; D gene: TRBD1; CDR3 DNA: TGTGCCAGCAGCGCCGCCGGGACAGGGGGGGATGAAAAACTGTTTTTT; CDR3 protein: CASSAAGTGGDEKLFF
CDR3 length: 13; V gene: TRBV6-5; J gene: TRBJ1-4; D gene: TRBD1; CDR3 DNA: TGTGCCAGCAGTCAGGGGGCTAATGAAAAACTGTTTTTT; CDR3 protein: CASSQGANEKLFF
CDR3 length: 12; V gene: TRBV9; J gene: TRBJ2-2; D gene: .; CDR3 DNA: TGTGCCAGCAGCCTAAACACCGGGGAGCTGTTTTTT; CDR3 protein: CASSLNTGELFF
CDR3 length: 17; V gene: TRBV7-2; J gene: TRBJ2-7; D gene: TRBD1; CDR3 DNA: TGTGCCAGCAGCTTAGTTAGGTGGGGACAGGGGATATACGAGCAGTACTTC; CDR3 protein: CASSLVRWGQGIYEQYF
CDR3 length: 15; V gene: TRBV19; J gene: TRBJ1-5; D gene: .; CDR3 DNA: TGTGCCAGTAGTATACTGGGGCCCCTCAATCAGCCCCAGCATTTT; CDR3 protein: CASSILGPLNQPQHF
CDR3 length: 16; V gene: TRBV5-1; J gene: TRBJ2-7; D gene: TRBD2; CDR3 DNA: TGCGCCAGCAGCCCGCGGGTAGCGGGAGGTTCTTACGAGCAGTACTTC; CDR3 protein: CASSPRVAGGSYEQYF
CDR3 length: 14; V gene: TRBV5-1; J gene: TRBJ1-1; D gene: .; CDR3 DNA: TGCGCCAGCAGCTATTTGTCGGGGAACACTGAAGCTTTCTTT; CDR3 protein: CASSYLSGNTEAFF
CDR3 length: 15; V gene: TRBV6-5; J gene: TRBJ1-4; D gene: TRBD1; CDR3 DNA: TGTGCCAGCAGTTTGGACAGGGGAGGGAATGAAAAACTGTTTTTT; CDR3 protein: CASSLDRGGNEKLFF
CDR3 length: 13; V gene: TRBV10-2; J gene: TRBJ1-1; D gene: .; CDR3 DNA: TGCGCCTCTTCGACTCATGCGGGTACTGAAGCTTTCTTT; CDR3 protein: CASSTHAGTEAFF
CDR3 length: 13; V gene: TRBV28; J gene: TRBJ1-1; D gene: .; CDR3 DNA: TGTGCCAGCAGGGAGACCGTGAACACTGAAGCTTTCTTT; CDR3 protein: CASRETVNTEAFF
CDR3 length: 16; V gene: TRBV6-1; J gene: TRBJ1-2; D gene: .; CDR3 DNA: TGTGCCAGCAGTGAAGCGATAGACAGCCGATACTATGGCTACACCTTC; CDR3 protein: CASSEAIDSRYYGYTF
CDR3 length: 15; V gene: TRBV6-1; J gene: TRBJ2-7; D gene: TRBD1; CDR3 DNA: TGTGCCAGCAGTGAACCTGACAGGGGGCGATACGAGCAGTACTTC; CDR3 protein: CASSEPDRGRYEQYF
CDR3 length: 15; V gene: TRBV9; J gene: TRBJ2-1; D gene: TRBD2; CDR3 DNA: TGTGCCAGCAGTTCCAGCGGGGGGGGTTACAATGAGCAGTTCTTC; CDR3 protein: CASSSSGGGYNEQFF
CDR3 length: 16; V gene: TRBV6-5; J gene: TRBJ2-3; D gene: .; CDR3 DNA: TGTGCCAGCAGTTACTCGATCGCACTAGCCCGGGATACGCAGTATTTT; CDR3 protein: CASSYSIALARDTQYF
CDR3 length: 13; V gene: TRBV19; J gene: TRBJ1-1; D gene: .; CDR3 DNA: TGTGCCAGTAGTATTGTAAAGAACACTGAAGCTTTCTTT; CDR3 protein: CASSIVKNTEAFF
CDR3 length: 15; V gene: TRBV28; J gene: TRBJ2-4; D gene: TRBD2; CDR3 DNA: TGTGCCAGCAGTCTATCCGGGACTACAGAAAACATTCAGTACTTC; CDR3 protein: CASSLSGTTENIQYF
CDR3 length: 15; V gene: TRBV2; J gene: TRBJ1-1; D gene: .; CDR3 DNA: TGTGCCAGCAGACGAGACTCCAGGGTACCCACTGAAGCTTTCTTT; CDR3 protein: CASRRDSRVPTEAFF